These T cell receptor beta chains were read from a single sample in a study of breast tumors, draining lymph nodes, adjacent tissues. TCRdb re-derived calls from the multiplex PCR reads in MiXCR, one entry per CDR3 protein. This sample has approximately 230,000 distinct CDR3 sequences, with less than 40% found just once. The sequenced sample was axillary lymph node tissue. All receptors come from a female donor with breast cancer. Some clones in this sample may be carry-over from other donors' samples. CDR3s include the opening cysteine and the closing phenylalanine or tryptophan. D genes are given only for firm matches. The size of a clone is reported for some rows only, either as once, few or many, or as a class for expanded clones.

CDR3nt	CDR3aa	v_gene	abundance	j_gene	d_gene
TGTGCCATCAGTGAGGGACTAGCGAGCTACGAGCAGTACTTC	CAISEGLASYEQYF	TRBV10-3	many	TRBJ2-7	TRBD2
TGTGCCAGCAGTCCCGGGACAGCAGCTAACTATGGCTACACCTTC	CASSPGTAANYGYTF	TRBV27	.	TRBJ1-2	TRBD1
TGCAGCGCTCCAGGCGGGGCAGGAAAATATGGCTACACCTTC	CSAPGGAGKYGYTF	TRBV20-1	.	TRBJ1-2	.
TGTGCCAGCAGCGGTGGACTAGCGGGATCAGATACGCAGTATTTT	CASSGGLAGSDTQYF	TRBV7-9	.	TRBJ2-3	TRBD2
TGTGCCAGCAGCTTACGGACAGGGGGGAATTCACCCCTCCACTTT	CASSLRTGGNSPLHF	TRBV7-9	.	TRBJ1-6	TRBD1
TGTGCCAGCAGCCCACGAGGGTTTGGGGGCGTCGATGAAAAACTGTTTTTT	CASSPRGFGGVDEKLFF	TRBV6-6	.	TRBJ1-4	.
TGTGCCAGCAGCTTGTCCCCGAGGGATAATTCACCCCTCCACTTT	CASSLSPRDNSPLHF	TRBV9	.	TRBJ1-6	.
TGTGCCATCAGTGAGTTGGAGGGACAGGGTATCAATGAGCAGTTCTTC	CAISELEGQGINEQFF	TRBV10-3	many	TRBJ2-1	TRBD1
TGTGCCAGCAGCGTAGCTAGCGGGGGCTACAATGAGCAGTTCTTC	CASSVASGGYNEQFF	TRBV9	many	TRBJ2-1	TRBD2
TGTGCCAGCAGCTTAGGATTAGGTGGAAACACCATATATTTT	CASSLGLGGNTIYF	TRBV7-2	many	TRBJ1-3	.
TGTGCCAGCAGGATCGGGACAGGGGGGACGGCGCAGTATTTT	CASRIGTGGTAQYF	TRBV27	once	TRBJ2-3	TRBD1
TGTGCCACCAGCAGAGAAGTGGGGCGGGGAGCGGCTGGAAACACCATATATTTT	CATSREVGRGAAGNTIYF	TRBV15	.	TRBJ1-3	.
TGTGCCAGCAGCTTTGGACAGAATCAGCCCCAGCATTTT	CASSFGQNQPQHF	TRBV5-6	many	TRBJ1-5	.
TGTGCCAGTAGTTCGGGACAGGGGGAAACAGATCCGCAGTATTTT	CASSSGQGETDPQYF	TRBV19	.	TRBJ2-3	TRBD1
TGTGCCAGCAGTGGAACCGGGACAGTTTTCAATCAGCCCCAGCATTTT	CASSGTGTVFNQPQHF	TRBV6-2/TRBV6-3	few	TRBJ1-5	TRBD1
TGCGCCAGCAGCGCTGCTAGCGGGAGGTCAGATACGCAGTATTTT	CASSAASGRSDTQYF	TRBV5-1	many	TRBJ2-3	TRBD2
TGCAGCGTTGAGCGCGCCGGAGGTGAGCAGTTCTTC	CSVERAGGEQFF	TRBV29-1	many	TRBJ2-1	.
TGCAGCTTCATTCCGGGTAGCTCCTACAATGAGCAGTTCTTC	CSFIPGSSYNEQFF	TRBV29-1	.	TRBJ2-1	.
TGCGCCAGCAGGGCCGCGGGGCGCGATCAGCCCCAGCATTTT	CASRAAGRDQPQHF	TRBV10-2	many	TRBJ1-5	.
TGTGCCAGCAGTGATACTAGCGGGAGGGGCGATGAGCAGTTCTTC	CASSDTSGRGDEQFF	TRBV2	many	TRBJ2-1	TRBD2
TGTGCCAGCAGCTTTAGCGGGAGGGCTCACAATGAGCAGTTCTTC	CASSFSGRAHNEQFF	TRBV7-2	many	TRBJ2-1	TRBD2
TGTGCCAGTACTACCTACCACTCTGGGGCCAACGTCCTGACTTTC	CASTTYHSGANVLTF	TRBV19	many	TRBJ2-6	.
TGTGCCAGCAGTTCAGAAGGGGTGATCTCTGGAAACACCATATATTTT	CASSSEGVISGNTIYF	TRBV9	many	TRBJ1-3	.
TGTGCCAGCAGCCGAAGGACAGGGGTGAACGTCCTGACTTTC	CASSRRTGVNVLTF	TRBV7-2	.	TRBJ2-6	TRBD1
TGTGCCAGCAGTTACTCACGGGTCTCTGGGGCCAACGTCCTGACTTTC	CASSYSRVSGANVLTF	TRBV6-5	many	TRBJ2-6	.